The sequence of this T cell receptor (beta chain) was determined in a study of T cell changes during pregnancy in multiple sclerosis (dated by TCRdb to the late 2010s). Study-level background: In women with multiple sclerosis, the researchers looked at how the T cell repertoire shifted as pregnancy progressed.

Worth noting for this clone: No antigen is known for it. Per-base quality was not reported, and no clone a single base away is much larger than it.

Receptor amplification or capture employed the immunoSEQ multiplex PCR assay. TCRdb limited this immuneACCESS table to in-frame rearrangements with V and J called. A share of clones is missing; checked studies link under half to unresolved V genes, and the rest is unexplained. Across this sample there are more than 35,000 clones, with approximately 89% seen only once. The ten largest make up 0.7% to 0.8% of the sample. The sample was CD4+ T cells from peripheral blood mononuclear cells, taken after pregnancy. The clonotype originates from a female donor in good health, enrolled as a control in a pregnancy study.

Here the CDR3 is given as CASSERGEADTQYF. DNA sequence: TGTGCCAGCAGTGAACGAGGGGAGGCAGATACGCAGTATTTT. The rearranged chain carries TRBV6-1 and TRBJ2-3; 6 matching bases give a weak D call of TRBD2. Looking up the germline V gene yields CDR1 MNHNS and CDR2 SASEGT. Between the V and J ends, shortened by 2 bases and 4 bases respectively, the junction contains 10 bases. The CDR3 holds 14 amino acids from the cysteine to the phenylalanine. CDR3 DNA is the only sequence kept; it has 42 bases, read in frame from the first base.